This TCR beta chain was recorded in a study of beta chain features in type 1 diabetes. Study-wide points: More deletions and fewer insertions at VDJ junctions were found in patients with type 1 diabetes. In every one of the four CD4+ subsets, TCRB CDR3s were moderately but significantly shorter in Type 1 diabetes patients. Within patients, naive, central memory and Treg TCRB repertoires seemed more similar than within healthy donors. Using cDNA template may skew counts toward highly expressing activated cells.

Every donor had blood drawn once into heparin, approximately 0.11 L on average. As every portion of the isolated RNA was reverse transcribed, the sequencing read expressed TCRB transcripts. Sequencing used immunoSEQ multiplex PCR; TCRdb keeps in-frame clones, though not all of them. The sample contains under 250,000 clones, more than 11% of which appear only once. The CDR3 is 15 amino acids. Germline CDR1 is GTSNPN and CDR2 is SVGIG (reference sequence). The junction had 8 bases not matched to a gene; V was cut back by 3 bases and J by 6 bases. To note about this clone: Its target is not known.

Sequencing was performed on naive CD4+ T cells from blood. The sequence came from a man aged 25 to 40 with type 1 diabetes. The chain employs TRBV30 and TRBJ2-2; 9 bases match TRBD2. CDR3 nucleotides: TGTGCCTGGAGGGAAAGCGGGAGGTTTGCCGGGGAGCTGTTTTTT. Its translation is CAWRESGRFAGELFF. The entire variable domain, with the rest obtained from reference TRBV30 and TRBJ2-2, is as follows: SQTIHQWPATLVQPVGSPLSLECTVEGTSNPNLYWYRQAAGRGLQLLFYSVGIGQISSEVPQNLSASRPQDRQFILSSKKLLLSDSGFYLCAWRESGRFAGELFFGEGSRLTVL.